Shown below are 14 T cell receptor beta chains from a single sample sequenced in a study of response to subunit inactivated influenza vaccine. Via MiXCR, TCRdb re-called the RT-PCR reads, giving one row per CDR3 protein. This repertoire shows 650,000 to 800,000 distinct CDR3 sequences, 18% found once; its top ten account for approximately 10%. Specimen: PBMCs from blood, collected roughly 5 days after vaccination. The receptors originated from a man over 45 who received an inactivated influenza vaccine.

The rearrangement links TRBV20-1 to TRBJ1-1; D is unresolved. The CDR3 runs 13 residues. Germline-derived CDR1 and CDR2 are DFQATT and SNEGSKA (reference sequence). Trimming took off 2 bases at V and 2 bases at J, with 9 bases between the two ends. CDR3 protein: CSARSRINTEAFF. In DNA form, the CDR3 reads TGCAGTGCTAGATCTCGGATTAACACTGAAGCTTTCTTT.

V and J are TRBV5-1 and TRBJ2-3; D might be TRBD2 (6 bases). The CDR3 totals 14 residues. From germline, CDR1 is SGHRS and CDR2 YFSETQ. Trimming left V 1 base short and J 2 bases short, with 8 bases between. CDR3 loop: CASSLIADTDTQYF. The CDR3 bases are TGCGCCAGCAGCTTGATAGCGGACACAGATACGCAGTATTTT.

The chain recombines TRBV29-1 with TRBJ2-1; the match to TRBD2 covers 10 bases. CDR3 length equals 14 residues. J gave up 9 bases and V 6 bases, and 11 bases lay outside the gene matches. From germline, CDR1 is SQVTM and CDR2 ANQGSEA. The CDR3 DNA reads TGCAGCGTCCTGCTAGCGGGGGAGAGGAGTGAGCAGTTCTTC. Translated: CSVLLAGERSEQFF.

There are a few counts of this clonotype. V usage is TRBV7-6 and J usage is TRBJ2-3; 8 bases agree with TRBD1. V dropped 2 bases and J dropped 3; count of bases not matched to a gene: 10. The germline V gene encodes CDR1 SGHVS and CDR2 FNYEAQ. The CDR3 is 17 residues long. In DNA form, the CDR3 reads TGTGCCAGCAGCTTAACCGCTCAGGGGGCTGGGACAGATACGCAGTATTTT. This encodes CASSLTAQGAGTDTQYF.

For the CDR3, the DNA is TGTGCCAGCAGCTCGACAGGGTACCCTACAGATACGCAGTATTTT. Protein product: CASSSTGYPTDTQYF. The chain links TRBV7-2 to TRBJ2-3, with 7 bases fitting TRBD1. V shed 4 bases and J 3 bases; nucleotides not matched to a gene: 7. This CDR3 has 15 amino acids. CDR1 and CDR2 from the germline V gene are SGHTA and FQGNSA.

There are many counts of this clonotype. V is TRBV28 and J is TRBJ1-5; 10 bases map to TRBD1. Germline values: CDR1 MDHEN, CDR2 SYDVKM. The CDR3 loop spans 15 amino acids. Unmatched junction bases numbered 2, after V lost 5 bases and J lost 1 base. The CDR3 DNA sequence: TGTGCCAGCAGTGCGGACAGGGGGAGCAATCAGCCCCAGCATTTT. Its protein product is CASSADRGSNQPQHF.

The genes are TRBV20-1 and TRBJ2-1; TRBD1 or TRBD2 may be the D gene (5 bases each). This CDR3 is built from 16 residues. Trimming removed 0 bases from V and 6 bases from J, with 18 bases in between. Germline lookup yields CDR1 DFQATT and CDR2 SNEGSKA (reference sequence). The CDR3 sequence: CSAREIGRLGTNEQFF. The CDR3 nucleotides read TGCAGTGCTAGAGAGATAGGAAGGTTAGGGACCAATGAGCAGTTCTTC.

The V and J genes are TRBV4-3 and TRBJ2-3; D not resolved. Germline CDR1 reads LGHNA; CDR2 reads YSLEER. CDR3 length: 16 residues. V was shortened by 0 bases and J by 3 bases, with 13 bases between the two germline ends. The CDR3: CASSQDSVARTDTQYF. As DNA, the CDR3 is TGCGCCAGCAGCCAAGATTCGGTGGCGCGGACAGATACGCAGTATTTT.

This clonotype was observed a handful of times. The chain recombines TRBV20-1 with TRBJ1-4; D gene ambiguous. This CDR3 is built from 11 residues. V dropped 6 bases and J dropped 4 bases, with 6 bases sitting between them. CDR1 is DFQATT and CDR2 is SNEGSKA in the germline V gene (reference sequence). DNA of the CDR3: TGCAGTGCCGGGTTTAATGAAAAACTGTTTTTT. It is translated as CSAGFNEKLFF.

In this sample, this clonotype turned up a few times. The V and J genes are TRBV5-1 and TRBJ2-2; no definite D call. The V gene lost 4 bases and the J gene lost 0 bases, with 10 bases spanning the gap. CDR1 SGHRS and CDR2 YFSETQ come from the germline V gene. CDR3 size: 15 residues. CDR3 amino acids: CASSEDFTNTGELFF. CDR3 in DNA: TGCGCCAGCAGCGAAGACTTTACGAACACCGGGGAGCTGTTTTTT.

This clonotype was seen ten or more times. The chain has TRBV5-1 and TRBJ2-3, with 13 bases aligning to TRBD2. The CDR3 spans 15 residues. The V gene's germline CDR1 is SGHRS and CDR2 YFSETQ. V was pared by 4 bases and J by 5 bases, with 4 bases of the junction left unmatched. The CDR3 protein is CASSPGLAGVDTQYF. DNA for the CDR3: TGCGCCAGCAGCCCAGGACTAGCGGGAGTAGATACGCAGTATTTT. Based on the CDR3 plus reference TRBV5-1 and TRBJ2-3, the full variable domain is KAGVTQTPRYLIKTRGQQVTLSCSPISGHRSVSWYQQTPGQGLQFLFEYFSETQRNKGNFPGRFSGRQFSNSRSEMNVSTLELGDSALYLCASSPGLAGVDTQYFGPGTRLTVL.

This clonotype was seen more than once but under ten times. V usage is TRBV5-1 and J usage is TRBJ2-2; no reliable D call. The ends were cut back, 1 base at V and 0 bases at J, with 10 bases in the middle. This CDR3 is built from 16 residues. Germline V lookup: CDR1 SGHRS, CDR2 YFSETQ. CDR3 residues: CASSLRADANTGELFF. CDR3 coding DNA: TGCGCCAGCAGCTTGAGGGCCGACGCGAACACCGGGGAGCTGTTTTTT.

This clonotype was counted at least ten times. This chain joins TRBV4-3 and TRBJ1-6; no clear D gene. Germline values: CDR1 LGHNA, CDR2 YSLEER. This CDR3 spans 16 amino acids. V lost 1 base and J 7 bases, leaving 14 bases between the germline ends. CDR3 nucleotide sequence: TGCGCCAGCAGCCAAGTCCCCCTCCCGGGGAATTCACCCCTCCACTTT. Its protein product is CASSQVPLPGNSPLHF.

The chain has TRBV6-5 and TRBJ1-6; no reliable D call. The V and J ends lost 6 bases and 9 bases respectively, with 9 bases between them. This CDR3 has 12 amino acids. Germline V gives CDR1 MNHEY, CDR2 SVGAGI. The CDR3 protein is CASRMLGSPLHF. CDR3 bases: TGTGCCAGCAGGATGCTAGGTTCACCCCTCCACTTT.